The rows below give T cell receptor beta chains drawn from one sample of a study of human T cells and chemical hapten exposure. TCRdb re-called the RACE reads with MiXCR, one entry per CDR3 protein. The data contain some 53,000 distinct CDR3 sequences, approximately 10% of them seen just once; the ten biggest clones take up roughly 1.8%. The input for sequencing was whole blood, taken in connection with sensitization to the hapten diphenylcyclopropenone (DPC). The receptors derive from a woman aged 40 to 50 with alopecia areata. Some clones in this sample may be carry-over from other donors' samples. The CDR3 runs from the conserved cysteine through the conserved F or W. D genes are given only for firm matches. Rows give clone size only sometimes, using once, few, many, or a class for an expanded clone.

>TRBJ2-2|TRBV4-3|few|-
CASSLQGTTGELFF
TGCGCCAGCAGCCTACAGGGTACCACCGGGGAGCTGTTTTTT
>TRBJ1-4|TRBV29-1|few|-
CSVGGSPQNEKLFF
TGCAGCGTTGGAGGCAGCCCACAAAATGAAAAACTGTTTTTT
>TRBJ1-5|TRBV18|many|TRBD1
CASSPGQDQPQHF
TGTGCCAGCTCACCGGGACAGGATCAGCCCCAGCATTTT
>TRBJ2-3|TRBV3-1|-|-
CASSQPGGAADTQYF
TGTGCCAGCAGCCAACCCGGGGGCGCGGCAGATACGCAGTATTTT
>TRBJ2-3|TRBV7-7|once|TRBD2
CASSRREGRSDTQYF
TGTGCCAGCAGCCGACGGGAGGGCCGCTCAGATACGCAGTATTTT
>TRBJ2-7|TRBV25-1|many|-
CASSRGQFSYEQYF
TGTGCCAGCAGCCGGGGACAATTCTCCTACGAGCAGTACTTC
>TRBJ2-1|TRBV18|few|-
CASSPDGFNEQFF
TGTGCCAGCTCACCGGACGGGTTCAATGAGCAGTTCTTC
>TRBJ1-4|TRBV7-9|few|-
CASSLALLDEKLFF
TGTGCCAGCAGCTTAGCGCTACTTGATGAAAAACTGTTTTTT
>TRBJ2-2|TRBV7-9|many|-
CASTSGLPGTGELFF
TGTGCCAGCACCTCCGGGCTTCCCGGGACCGGGGAGCTGTTTTTT
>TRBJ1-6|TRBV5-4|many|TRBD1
CASRADRGSSPLHF
TGTGCCAGCAGAGCGGACAGGGGCAGTTCACCCCTCCACTTT